A selection of T cell receptor beta chains follows, all from one sample in a study of control samples from healthy donors and cancer patients. Measured with immunoSEQ multiplex PCR; TCRdb has only the in-frame clones, and not every one. The sample has 130,000 or so clones; over 75% are singletons. The source material was blood. All receptors come from a man aged 45 to 65 in good health. CDR3s include the opening cysteine and the closing phenylalanine or tryptophan. A D gene is named only where the DNA matches it firmly. Expanded clones get a size class; other rows say once, few or many, or leave the size out.

TRBV2	TRBD2	.	TRBJ2-7	CASGDVAGGLYEQYF
TRBV4-1	.	.	TRBJ2-2	CASSQENGVPGELFF
TRBV2	.	.	TRBJ1-4	CASSERGVYRANEKLFF
TRBV5-1	.	.	TRBJ2-7	CASSLGGPDREQYF
TRBV19	.	once	TRBJ1-2	CASSLGQTPYYGYTF
TRBV9	.	.	TRBJ2-7	CASTPPTLSGPLSYEQYF
TRBV19	.	few	TRBJ2-2	CASRGDTGELFF
TRBV6-6	.	.	TRBJ2-5	CASSYLTSQETQYF
TRBV2	.	.	TRBJ1-5	CASTLRGGTNQPQHF
TRBV19	.	.	TRBJ2-3	CASSISQVSTDTQYF
TRBV19	TRBD1	.	TRBJ1-6	CASSILTGQGNSPLHF
TRBV2	.	.	TRBJ1-1	CATLEAVEDTEAFF
TRBV7-6	.	.	TRBJ2-1	CASSLGGGLLPQEQFF
TRBV19	.	.	TRBJ1-4	CASSTTHRVEKLFF
TRBV6-5	TRBD1	.	TRBJ1-5	CASRPGGLQPQHF
TRBV2	TRBD1	.	TRBJ1-4	CASSARRTGGQEKLFF
TRBV6-5	TRBD1	.	TRBJ1-1	CASIIDRGGAAFF
TRBV5-6	.	.	TRBJ1-5	CASSLQVLGQPQHF
TRBV4-1	TRBD1	.	TRBJ1-2	CASSLGQGNYGYTF
TRBV24-1	.	.	TRBJ2-1	CATSDRERGSIYEQFF
TRBV3-1/TRBV3-2	TRBD1	.	TRBJ1-5	CASSPGTGAGQPQHF
TRBV7-3	TRBD2	.	TRBJ2-1	CASSSRTSGGSGEQFF
TRBV5-1	TRBD1	.	TRBJ1-6	CASSAGQYSNSPLHF
TRBV9	.	.	TRBJ2-6	CASSTRWGSGANVLTF